Listed here are 28 T cell receptor beta chains from one sample, sequenced in a study of blood T cell repertoires in COVID-19. Profiled with immunoSEQ multiplex PCR; TCRdb holds only in-frame clones, not every one. The table shows approximately 100,000 clones, with 80% to 90% occurring only once. Sample: peripheral blood. These receptors came from a human donor in a cohort sampled during active COVID-19.

The V call is TRBV28, the J call TRBJ2-3, with 10 bases identical to TRBD2. Germline CDR1 and CDR2: MDHEN and SYDVKM. V shed 7 bases, J shed 5 bases, and the junction held 12 bases outside the gene matches. This CDR3 region has 16 residues. The CDR3 DNA is TGTGCCAGCACCTCGATGAGCGGGAGGGCCAAAGATACGCAGTATTTT. Amino acid sequence: CASTSMSGRAKDTQYF.

V is TRBV5-1 and J is TRBJ1-2; D is unclear. CDR3 size: 17 residues. V lost 3 bases and J lost 1, with 19 bases in between. Germline CDR1 and CDR2: SGHRS and YFSETQ. In DNA form, the CDR3 reads TGCGCCAGCAGCTCAACCACCCAGTCCTTCCGTAACTATGGCTACACCTTC. This codes for CASSSTTQSFRNYGYTF. The entire variable domain, with the rest obtained from reference TRBV5-1 and TRBJ1-2, is as follows: KAGVTQTPRYLIKTRGQQVTLSCSPISGHRSVSWYQQTPGQGLQFLFEYFSETQRNKGNFPGRFSGRQFSNSRSEMNVSTLELGDSALYLCASSSTTQSFRNYGYTFGSGTRLTVV.

The chain joins TRBV19 to TRBJ1-6; D is possibly TRBD1 (6 bases). Germline V gene data show CDR1 as LNHDA and CDR2 as SQIVND (reference sequence). The germline V and J ends were trimmed by 5 bases and 14 bases, with 13 bases remaining between them. This CDR3 region has 12 residues. The CDR3, as DNA: TGTGCCAGTAGTTACGAGACAGGATCCCTCCACTTT. It translates to CASSYETGSLHF.

This chain uses TRBV5-1 with TRBJ1-1; D ambiguous. The CDR3 spans 13 residues. Germline loops: CDR1 SGHRS, CDR2 YFSETQ. V lost 7 bases and J 8 bases, leaving 18 bases between the germline ends. The DNA of the CDR3 is TGCGCCAGCCGCAAATCGAGCCGAGGGGAAGCTTTCTTT. Protein product: CASRKSSRGEAFF.

The chain couples TRBV4-3 to TRBJ1-2; 7 bases map to TRBD1. The CDR3 runs 15 residues. J lost 3 bases, V lost 0 bases, and 4 bases had no gene match. Looked up from germline, CDR1 is LGHNA and CDR2 is YSLEER. In DNA form, the CDR3 reads TGCGCCAGCAGCCAAGATCGGACAGGATACTATGGCTACACCTTC. Its translation is CASSQDRTGYYGYTF.

J is TRBJ2-7 and V is TRBV7-3; the match to TRBD1 covers 10 bases. V was clipped by 5 bases and J by 4 bases; unmatched bases: 11. Germline V CDR1 and CDR2: SGHTA, FQGTGA. CDR3 size: 16 residues. The CDR3: CASSESGQGVSYEQYF. CDR3 in DNA: TGTGCCAGCAGCGAATCAGGACAGGGGGTAAGTTACGAGCAGTACTTC.

The chain combines TRBV4-3 with TRBJ2-3; the D gene is possibly TRBD2 (7 bases). The germline V and J ends were trimmed by 0 bases and 6 bases, with 19 bases remaining between them. The length of the CDR3 is 17 residues. Germline CDR1 is LGHNA and CDR2 is YSLEER. The CDR3 region is CASSQDSFAGAADTQYF. CDR3 sequence (DNA): TGCGCCAGCAGCCAAGATAGCTTCGCGGGGGCTGCGGATACGCAGTATTTT.

This chain links TRBV6-2 or TRBV6-3 with TRBJ1-1; no firm D call. V shed 2 bases and J shed 1 base, with 5 bases lying between them. The CDR3 loop spans 13 amino acids. Per germline, CDR1 MNHEY and CDR2 SVGEGT. Written as DNA, the CDR3 is TGTGCCAGCAGTTACGGCAGGAACACTGAAGCTTTCTTT. This sequence encodes CASSYGRNTEAFF.

Concerning this clone itself: The same CDR3 also results from other DNA sequences found in this sample. This chain uses TRBV11-2 with TRBJ1-1; 7 nucleotides line up with TRBD1. V lost 1 base to trimming and J lost 4 bases; unmatched junction nucleotides: 3. Germline V CDR1 and CDR2: SGHAT, FQNNGV. CDR3 length equals 14 residues. In nucleotides, the CDR3 is TGTGCCAGCAGCTTAGTCCCAGGGGGCACTGAAGCTTTCTTT. It codes for CASSLVPGGTEAFF.

This chain connects TRBV28 to TRBJ2-7, with 7 bases aligning to TRBD1. V lost 2 bases, J lost 7 bases, and 5 bases stayed unmatched. Germline lookup yields CDR1 MDHEN and CDR2 SYDVKM. This CDR3 region has 13 residues. The CDR3 sequence: CASSLPNRGEQYF. CDR3 bases: TGTGCCAGCAGTTTACCTAACAGGGGTGAGCAGTACTTC.

The chain joins TRBV5-4 to TRBJ2-7; maybe TRBD1 (6 bases). With 4 bases removed from V and 4 bases from J, the gap between germline ends came to 15 bases. The CDR3 runs 14 residues. Germline lookup yields CDR1 SGHNT and CDR2 YYREEE (reference sequence). The CDR3 region has the DNA TGTGCCAGCAGCCGGGGAAACAGGGTTTACGAGCAGTACTTC. This sequence encodes CASSRGNRVYEQYF.

The V gene is TRBV7-2, the J gene TRBJ2-7, with 7 bases identical to TRBD1. V was pared by 5 bases and J by 2 bases, with 9 bases of the junction left unmatched. The CDR3 is 15 amino acids. Germline CDR1 and CDR2: SGHTA and FQGNSA. This CDR3 reads CASSKSRDSPYEQYF. CDR3 in DNA: TGTGCCAGCAGCAAGAGCCGGGACAGTCCCTACGAGCAGTACTTC.

This rearrangement joins TRBV5-5 to TRBJ1-1; 8 nucleotides match TRBD1. V lost 4 bases and J lost 1; bases outside the gene matches: 6. This CDR3 spans 15 amino acids. Germline CDR1 is SGHKS and CDR2 is YYEKEE (reference sequence). The CDR3 bases are TGTGCCAGCAGCCGGATCACAGGGGGGAACACTGAAGCTTTCTTT. As protein: CASSRITGGNTEAFF. The variable domain in full, with the rest retrieved from reference TRBV5-5 and TRBJ1-1, is DAGVTQSPTHLIKTRGQQVTLRCSPISGHKSVSWYQQVLGQGPQFIFQYYEKEERGRGNFPDRFSARQFPNYSSELNVNALLLGDSALYLCASSRITGGNTEAFFGQGTRLTVV.

The CDR3 nucleotides are TGTGCCAGCAGCTTACAGGGGGCGTTAGGCGAGCAGTACTTC. Translation: CASSLQGALGEQYF. V gene TRBV13 combines with J gene TRBJ2-7; the match to TRBD1 covers 8 bases. Unmatched junction bases numbered 6, after V lost 2 bases and J lost 6 bases. The CDR3 extends over 14 amino acids. Per the germline V gene, CDR1 is PRHDT and CDR2 is FYEKMQ (reference sequence).

The chain carries TRBV6-6 and TRBJ1-3, with 7 bases that match TRBD1. CDR3 length: 15 residues. CDR1 is MNHNY, CDR2 SVGAGI, per germline (reference sequence). The V gene end was trimmed by 2 bases and the J gene end by 0 bases; junction bases not matched to a gene: 1. CDR3: CASSYTGDSGNTIYF. The CDR3, as DNA: TGTGCCAGCAGTTACACAGGGGACTCTGGAAACACCATATATTTT.

The V and J genes are TRBV7-2 and TRBJ2-2; tentatively, D is TRBD1 (6 bases). The germline V gene has CDR1 SGHTA and CDR2 FQGNSA. Trimming shortened V by 4 bases and J by 7 bases, and 13 bases separated the two germline ends. The CDR3 spans 14 residues. CDR3 loop: CASSSTGTYGELFF. The CDR3 DNA reads TGTGCCAGCAGCTCGACAGGAACTTACGGGGAGCTGTTTTTT.

V gene TRBV30 combines with J gene TRBJ2-7, with 7 bases matching TRBD2. Looked up from germline, CDR1 is GTSNPN and CDR2 is SVGIG (reference sequence). This CDR3 is 14 amino acids long. V lost 4 bases, J lost 0 bases, and 6 bases stayed unmatched. The CDR3 DNA sequence: TGTGCCTGGATGGGGGGGATTGGCTCCTACGAGCAGTACTTC. This sequence encodes CAWMGGIGSYEQYF.

The chain combines TRBV9 with TRBJ2-7; D gene ambiguous. The CDR3 contains 15 residues. Trimming removed 4 bases from V and 3 bases from J, with 17 bases in between. CDR1 and CDR2 from the germline V gene are SGDLS and YYNGEE. The CDR3 region is CASSPTSLEDYEQYF. Written as DNA, the CDR3 is TGTGCCAGCAGCCCTACGTCCCTAGAGGACTACGAGCAGTACTTC.

V and J are TRBV7-2 and TRBJ2-3; the match to TRBD2 covers 10 bases. The V and J ends lost 5 bases and 4 bases, in that order; junction bases with no gene match: 3. This CDR3 is built from 14 residues. Germline values: CDR1 SGHTA, CDR2 FQGNSA. Here the CDR3 reads CASSPGLAADTQYF. CDR3 in DNA: TGTGCCAGCAGCCCCGGACTAGCGGCAGATACGCAGTATTTT.

Worth noting for this clone: Other DNA variants within this sample encode the same CDR3. The V gene is TRBV20-1, the J gene TRBJ2-7; TRBD2 aligns across 9 bases. Germline V lookup: CDR1 DFQATT, CDR2 SNEGSKA (reference sequence). The ends lost 3 bases at V and 3 bases at J; junction bases unmatched: 6. This CDR3 has 14 amino acids. CDR3 sequence reads: CSASRLAGIYEQYF. The DNA for the CDR3 is TGCAGTGCTAGTCGGCTAGCGGGAATCTACGAGCAGTACTTC.

The rearrangement links TRBV4-3 to TRBJ1-3; D possibly corresponds to TRBD1 (5 bases). Looked up from germline, CDR1 is LGHNA and CDR2 is YSLEER. This CDR3 comprises 14 residues. V gave up 0 bases and J gave up 9 bases, with 12 bases separating them. In nucleotides, the CDR3 is TGCGCCAGCAGCCAAGATACAATCGGGGGCACCATATATTTT. This codes for CASSQDTIGGTIYF.

This clone was counted once. V is TRBV5-5 and J is TRBJ1-2; D is uncertain. Trimming stripped 0 bases from V and 10 bases from J, with 7 bases between. This CDR3 is 11 amino acids long. The germline gives CDR1 SGHKS, CDR2 YYEKEE (reference sequence). In DNA form, the CDR3 reads TGTGCCAGCAGCTTGGGGGCCTCCTACACCTTC. It translates to CASSLGASYTF.

The CDR3 loop reads CASSLADGTGGEGSYGYTF. The CDR3 nucleotides read TGTGCCAGCAGCTTAGCGGATGGGACAGGGGGCGAAGGGTCCTATGGCTACACCTTC. This sequence joins TRBV7-9 and TRBJ1-2; 12 nucleotides align to TRBD1. Unmatched junction bases numbered 12, after V lost 0 bases and J lost 4 bases. There are 19 residues in the CDR3. Germline CDR1 SEHNR, CDR2 FQNEAQ (reference sequence).

The gene calls are TRBV10-3 and TRBJ2-7, with 11 bases that match TRBD1. CDR3 length equals 15 residues. Germline-derived CDR1 and CDR2 are ENHRY and SYGVKD. Trimming took 5 bases from V and 4 from J; bases not matched to a gene: 7. As DNA, the CDR3 is TGTGCCATCAGTCTGAGGGACAGGGGGTCATACGAGCAGTACTTC. Its protein is CAISLRDRGSYEQYF.

The chain combines TRBV7-9 with TRBJ2-1; weak D call: TRBD2 (5 bases). CDR3 size: 12 residues. V was trimmed by 3 bases and J by 5 bases, leaving 5 bases between them. Germline V gene lookup returns CDR1 SEHNR and CDR2 FQNEAQ (reference sequence). In DNA, the CDR3 is TGTGCCAGCAGCTTGAGGGACAATGAGCAGTTCTTC. This gives the protein CASSLRDNEQFF.

This chain links TRBV30 with TRBJ2-4, with TRBD2 matching 9 bases. The trim removed 2 bases at V and 7 bases at J, leaving 6 bases unmatched. This CDR3 is 14 amino acids long. The germline V gene encodes CDR1 GTSNPN and CDR2 SVGIG (reference sequence). The CDR3 protein is CAWSPGLATNIQYF. The CDR3 DNA sequence: TGTGCCTGGAGTCCGGGACTAGCTACCAACATTCAGTACTTC. The whole variable domain, remainder taken from reference TRBV30 and TRBJ2-4, is SQTIHQWPATLVQPVGSPLSLECTVEGTSNPNLYWYRQAAGRGLQLLFYSVGIGQISSEVPQNLSASRPQDRQFILSSKKLLLSDSGFYLCAWSPGLATNIQYFGAGTRLSVL.

This rearrangement joins TRBV5-4 to TRBJ2-3; D gene unclear. CDR1 is SGHNT and CDR2 is YYREEE in the germline V gene (reference sequence). The CDR3 length is 14 residues. The germline V and J ends were trimmed by 3 bases and 3 bases, with 11 bases remaining between them. CDR3 sequence (DNA): TGTGCCAGCAGCTCGCCCAGGCTGACAGATACGCAGTATTTT. Amino acid sequence: CASSSPRLTDTQYF.

The chain combines TRBV28 with TRBJ2-6; D possibly corresponds to TRBD1 (5 bases). The CDR3 runs to 16 residues. V was shortened by 4 bases and J by 0 bases, with 10 bases between the two germline ends. Germline V gene lookup returns CDR1 MDHEN and CDR2 SYDVKM. The CDR3 nucleotides are TGTGCCAGCAGTTCCATTGACAGCTCTGGGGCCAACGTCCTGACTTTC. It specifies CASSSIDSSGANVLTF.